This is a list of T cell receptor beta chains from one sample in a study of molecular identifiers for immune sequencing clone quantification. MiXCR was run by TCRdb on the PCR reads, yielding one entry per CDR3 protein. Among 250,000 to 400,000 distinct CDR3 sequences listed, about 22% were seen once. Sequenced input: naive CD8+ T cells from blood, with Jurkat cell RNA spiked in. The receptors derive from a human donor in good health. Some libraries in this study had Jurkat cell RNA spiked in. Both conserved end residues are part of each CDR3. Fields, in order: J gene, V gene, clone size, D gene, CDR3 protein, CDR3 DNA. A D gene is named only where the DNA matches it firmly. Rows may omit the clone size; those that give it use once, few, many or a size class.

J: TRBJ2-3
V: TRBV7-9
size: many
D: -
CDR3: CASSRRELYTDTQYF
DNA: TGTGCCAGCAGCCGCCGGGAGCTCTACACAGATACGCAGTATTTT

J: TRBJ2-7
V: TRBV9
size: few
D: -
CDR3: CASGVGPAGSYEQYF
DNA: TGTGCCAGCGGCGTAGGACCGGCGGGATCCTACGAGCAGTACTTC

J: TRBJ2-1
V: TRBV4-3
size: many
D: -
CDR3: CASSQDPSGAGYNEQFF
DNA: TGCGCCAGCAGCCAAGATCCCTCAGGAGCCGGGTACAATGAGCAGTTCTTC

J: TRBJ1-1
V: TRBV4-1
size: many
D: TRBD1
CDR3: CASSTRQGTDTEAFF
DNA: TGCGCCAGCAGCACACGACAGGGGACCGACACTGAAGCTTTCTTT

J: TRBJ2-1
V: TRBV27
size: -
D: TRBD2
CDR3: CASSPLGLAGTEQFF
DNA: TGTGCCAGCAGTCCGCTTGGACTAGCGGGAACTGAGCAGTTCTTC

J: TRBJ1-5
V: TRBV6-5
size: many
D: -
CDR3: CASSYDSNQPQHF
DNA: TGTGCCAGCAGTTACGATAGCAATCAGCCCCAGCATTTT

J: TRBJ1-4
V: TRBV12-3/TRBV12-4
size: many
D: TRBD1
CDR3: CASRTGRGEKLFF
DNA: TGTGCCAGCAGGACAGGGAGGGGTGAAAAACTGTTTTTT

J: TRBJ2-7
V: TRBV20-1
size: many
D: TRBD2
CDR3: CSAFRTSGRALSYEQYF
DNA: TGCAGTGCTTTTCGGACTAGCGGGAGGGCCTTGTCCTACGAGCAGTACTTC

J: TRBJ2-7
V: TRBV20-1
size: -
D: -
CDR3: CSARIFPTGSSYEQYF
DNA: TGCAGTGCTAGAATTTTCCCAACGGGAAGCTCCTACGAGCAGTACTTC

J: TRBJ1-1
V: TRBV14
size: few
D: TRBD1
CDR3: CASSPRQGIGGNTEAFF
DNA: TGTGCCAGCAGCCCGAGACAGGGGATAGGAGGAAACACTGAAGCTTTCTTT

J: TRBJ1-2
V: TRBV12-3/TRBV12-4
size: many
D: -
CDR3: CASSSQGTGGYTF
DNA: TGTGCCAGCAGTTCCCAGGGTACGGGGGGCTACACCTTC

J: TRBJ2-1
V: TRBV7-9
size: -
D: TRBD1
CDR3: CASSHQTGADEQFF
DNA: TGTGCCAGCAGCCACCAGACAGGGGCAGATGAGCAGTTCTTC

J: TRBJ1-3
V: TRBV4-3
size: many
D: -
CDR3: CASSQDIQSEGSGNTIYF
DNA: TGCGCCAGCAGCCAAGATATACAATCGGAGGGCTCTGGAAACACCATATATTTT

J: TRBJ2-4
V: TRBV4-1
size: few
D: -
CDR3: CASSQGNGGWNIQYF
DNA: TGCGCCAGCAGCCAAGGGAACGGGGGTTGGAACATTCAGTACTTC

J: TRBJ1-1
V: TRBV25-1
size: many
D: -
CDR3: CASTPGLGGYLGEAFF
DNA: TGTGCCAGCACCCCTGGTCTCGGGGGCTACTTAGGCGAAGCTTTCTTT

J: TRBJ2-7
V: TRBV6-6
size: -
D: -
CDR3: CASSRDPFEQYF
DNA: TGTGCCAGCAGCCGAGATCCGTTTGAGCAGTACTTC

J: TRBJ1-3
V: TRBV27
size: -
D: -
CDR3: CASSLGGFGNTVYF
DNA: TGTGCCAGCAGTTTAGGAGGGTTTGGAAACACCGTATATTTT

J: TRBJ2-3
V: TRBV7-6
size: many
D: TRBD1
CDR3: CASSFKRTGATDTQYF
DNA: TGTGCCAGCAGCTTCAAGAGGACAGGGGCCACAGATACGCAGTATTTT

J: TRBJ2-5
V: TRBV14
size: many
D: TRBD2
CDR3: CASSQWAGGRETQYF
DNA: TGTGCCAGCAGCCAATGGGCGGGAGGTCGAGAGACCCAGTACTTC

J: TRBJ2-7
V: TRBV29-1
size: many
D: TRBD1
CDR3: CSVEAGGFEQYF
DNA: TGCAGCGTTGAAGCAGGGGGCTTCGAGCAGTACTTC

J: TRBJ2-2
V: TRBV27
size: -
D: -
CDR3: CASSLVKTGELFF
DNA: TGTGCCAGCAGTTTGGTCAAAACCGGGGAGCTGTTTTTT

J: TRBJ2-1
V: TRBV29-1
size: many
D: TRBD1
CDR3: CSVLGQGAGEQFF
DNA: TGCAGCGTCCTGGGACAGGGGGCTGGAGAGCAGTTCTTC

J: TRBJ2-2
V: TRBV27
size: many
D: -
CDR3: CASSLFGYTGELFF
DNA: TGTGCCAGCAGTTTATTCGGTTACACCGGGGAGCTGTTTTTT

J: TRBJ2-5
V: TRBV9
size: -
D: TRBD2
CDR3: CASSKREGLETQYF
DNA: TGTGCCAGCAGCAAGCGGGAGGGCTTAGAGACCCAGTACTTC

J: TRBJ2-1
V: TRBV20-1
size: -
D: TRBD2
CDR3: CSARTPLPTSGRFDEQFF
DNA: TGCAGTGCTAGAACCCCACTGCCTACTAGCGGGAGATTCGATGAGCAGTTCTTC

J: TRBJ2-7
V: TRBV11-2
size: many
D: -
CDR3: CASSPDRNAYEQYF
DNA: TGTGCCAGCAGCCCCGACAGGAACGCCTACGAGCAGTACTTC

J: TRBJ1-2
V: TRBV4-3
size: -
D: -
CDR3: CASSRDLAGTGGYYGYTF
DNA: TGCGCCAGCAGCCGAGATTTGGCAGGGACCGGGGGGTACTATGGCTACACCTTC

J: TRBJ2-1
V: TRBV29-1
size: many
D: TRBD2
CDR3: CSVVGASGGSYNEQFF
DNA: TGCAGCGTTGTTGGGGCTAGCGGGGGGTCCTACAATGAGCAGTTCTTC

J: TRBJ1-1
V: TRBV4-3
size: many
D: -
CDR3: CASSQNRIEGTEAFF
DNA: TGCGCCAGCAGCCAAAACAGGATCGAAGGGACTGAAGCTTTCTTT

J: TRBJ1-6
V: TRBV27
size: -
D: -
CDR3: CASSLSKDSPLHF
DNA: TGTGCCAGCAGTCTGTCGAAAGATTCACCCCTCCACTTT

J: TRBJ2-7
V: TRBV24-1
size: many
D: -
CDR3: CATSDRTPQRRSYEQYF
DNA: TGTGCCACCAGTGATCGGACACCCCAAAGAAGATCCTACGAGCAGTACTTC

J: TRBJ2-1
V: TRBV7-6
size: -
D: TRBD1
CDR3: CASSFRQGDNEQFF
DNA: TGTGCCAGCAGCTTTCGACAGGGAGACAATGAGCAGTTCTTC

J: TRBJ2-7
V: TRBV30
size: -
D: -
CDR3: CAWRELGGYEQYF
DNA: TGTGCCTGGAGAGAACTCGGGGGCTACGAGCAGTACTTC

J: TRBJ2-3
V: TRBV7-2
size: few
D: -
CDR3: CAGSFVHTDTQYF
DNA: TGTGCCGGCAGCTTCGTCCACACAGATACGCAGTATTTT

J: TRBJ2-4
V: TRBV19
size: many
D: -
CDR3: CASSNEDGGAKNIQYF
DNA: TGTGCCAGCAGTAACGAGGATGGGGGAGCCAAAAACATTCAGTACTTC

J: TRBJ1-1
V: TRBV7-6
size: many
D: -
CDR3: CASSSYGTEAFF
DNA: TGTGCCAGCAGCTCCTACGGGACTGAAGCTTTCTTT

J: TRBJ2-5
V: TRBV20-1
size: few
D: -
CDR3: CSARDFMEGFVQETQYF
DNA: TGCAGTGCTAGAGATTTTATGGAGGGGTTTGTCCAAGAGACCCAGTACTTC

J: TRBJ2-1
V: TRBV29-1
size: -
D: -
CDR3: CGVVRQPGEQFF
DNA: TGCGGCGTTGTTAGACAGCCGGGGGAGCAGTTCTTC

J: TRBJ1-1
V: TRBV25-1
size: many
D: -
CDR3: CASSEKGIYTEAFF
DNA: TGTGCCAGCAGTGAGAAGGGGATCTACACTGAAGCTTTCTTT

J: TRBJ2-7
V: TRBV28
size: many
D: TRBD1
CDR3: CASSSDLTGKSYEQYF
DNA: TGTGCCAGCAGTTCGGACCTGACAGGGAAATCCTACGAGCAGTACTTC

J: TRBJ2-5
V: TRBV3-1
size: many
D: TRBD2
CDR3: CASTLLAGYQETQYF
DNA: TGTGCCAGCACCCTACTAGCGGGTTATCAAGAGACCCAGTACTTC

J: TRBJ2-5
V: TRBV7-2
size: many
D: -
CDR3: CASSLTSPQETQYF
DNA: TGTGCCAGCAGCTTGACTAGTCCTCAAGAGACCCAGTACTTC

J: TRBJ2-7
V: TRBV5-5
size: many
D: -
CDR3: CASSLFTGIAYEQYF
DNA: TGTGCCAGCAGCTTGTTTACCGGCATTGCCTACGAGCAGTACTTC

J: TRBJ2-7
V: TRBV29-1
size: many
D: TRBD1
CDR3: CSVEDGQGSYEQYF
DNA: TGCAGCGTTGAAGACGGACAGGGTTCCTACGAGCAGTACTTC

J: TRBJ1-5
V: TRBV12-3/TRBV12-4
size: many
D: -
CDR3: CASSFARGLSNQPQHF
DNA: TGTGCCAGCAGTTTCGCCAGGGGCCTTAGCAATCAGCCCCAGCATTTT

J: TRBJ2-3
V: TRBV3-1
size: -
D: TRBD2
CDR3: CASSQPGLVADTQYF
DNA: TGTGCCAGCAGCCAACCGGGACTAGTGGCAGATACGCAGTATTTT

J: TRBJ1-4
V: TRBV7-6
size: many
D: -
CDR3: CASSPTLAGTPEKLFF
DNA: TGTGCCAGCAGCCCGACCCTGGCCGGGACCCCCGAAAAACTGTTTTTT

J: TRBJ1-4
V: TRBV5-6
size: -
D: -
CDR3: CASRRGTEATNEKLFF
DNA: TGTGCCAGCAGGCGCGGGACGGAAGCAACTAATGAAAAACTGTTTTTT

J: TRBJ1-1
V: TRBV7-9
size: many
D: -
CDR3: CASSRMNTEAFF
DNA: TGTGCCAGCAGTCGTATGAACACTGAAGCTTTCTTT

J: TRBJ2-3
V: TRBV7-6
size: few
D: TRBD2
CDR3: CASSLRAAGGVPDTQYF
DNA: TGTGCCAGCAGCTTACGAGCGGCGGGGGGCGTCCCAGATACGCAGTATTTT

J: TRBJ2-7
V: TRBV5-4
size: many
D: TRBD2
CDR3: CASNPATSPYEQYF
DNA: TGTGCCAGCAACCCTGCGACTAGCCCCTACGAGCAGTACTTC

J: TRBJ2-7
V: TRBV19
size: many
D: TRBD1
CDR3: CASTPRAGGGYEQYF
DNA: TGTGCCAGTACCCCGAGGGCAGGGGGCGGCTACGAGCAGTACTTC

J: TRBJ2-2
V: TRBV6-5
size: many
D: -
CDR3: CASSYDWTENTGELFF
DNA: TGTGCCAGCAGTTACGACTGGACAGAAAACACCGGGGAGCTGTTTTTT

J: TRBJ2-1
V: TRBV12-3/TRBV12-4
size: -
D: -
CDR3: CASSIDTPYNEQFF
DNA: TGTGCCAGCAGTATTGACACCCCCTACAATGAGCAGTTCTTC

J: TRBJ1-5
V: TRBV20-1
size: few
D: TRBD1
CDR3: CSAQNPGQVTLDTQHF
DNA: TGCAGTGCTCAGAACCCGGGACAGGTGACTTTGGATACGCAGCATTTT

J: TRBJ1-2
V: TRBV5-4
size: many
D: TRBD1
CDR3: CASSFSGGRGDYGYTF
DNA: TGTGCCAGCAGCTTTTCAGGGGGCCGCGGGGACTATGGCTACACCTTC